This entry features one T cell receptor (beta chain) sequence. Its target antigen remains unknown. No per-base quality is available; no much larger clone lies one base away. For sequencing, an Illumina HiSeq 1500 was employed. TCRdb reprocessing: public reads trimmed at Q25 with fastp, clones called with MiXCR, in-frame beta chains kept. Here each entry gathers all rows of one CDR3 protein and keeps the most common genes and DNA. The sample records about 890,000 distinct CDR3 sequences, around 30% of which are singletons. Clones ranked in the top ten supply about 14% of the sample. Counted from cysteine to phenylalanine, this CDR3 has 14 amino acids. Of the read, only the CDR3 DNA is kept; its 42 bases are in frame from base 1. V is trimmed back by 5 bases and J by 0 bases, and the junction contains 4 bases that no gene match accounts for. CDR1 and CDR2, per the germline V gene, are MGHRA and YSYEKL.

According to the study, the label for this sample's treatment or condition signals: in vitro stimulation with specific CMV peptide epitopes to enrich CMV-specific T cells. The sample comes from a study of T cell repertoires in cytomegalovirus infection (dated by TCRdb to the late 2010s). Background for the entire study: Peptide stimulations targeted recently identified HLA-C-restricted CMV epitopes, whose presentation resists viral immunomodulation, together with well-studied HLA-B-restricted epitopes. The HLA type of each donor mattered for the analysis, because public TCR beta signatures pointed to carriage of CMV infection along with the matching HLA type.

The study at large found these results: Cumulative frequency of public TCR beta family members discriminated carriers of CMV infection plus the relevant HLA type in this cohort and an independent approximately 350-donor cohort. The ex vivo response was dominated by HLA-C-restricted CMV-specific TCR beta clonotypes, which also provided the single most frequent clonotype in two of eight donors.

The material sequenced was cultured CD8+ T cells from PBMCs, taken from culture after CMV antigen stimulation. The chain uses TRBV4-1 and TRBJ2-7; 7 bases in the junction line up with TRBD1. The source of this sequence is a human donor in good health (CMV status not recorded). Some clones in this sample may be carry-over from other donors' samples. CDR3 sequence: CASSLWTGSYEQYF. The DNA is as follows: TGCGCCAGCAGCTTATGGACAGGCTCCTACGAGCAGTACTTC.